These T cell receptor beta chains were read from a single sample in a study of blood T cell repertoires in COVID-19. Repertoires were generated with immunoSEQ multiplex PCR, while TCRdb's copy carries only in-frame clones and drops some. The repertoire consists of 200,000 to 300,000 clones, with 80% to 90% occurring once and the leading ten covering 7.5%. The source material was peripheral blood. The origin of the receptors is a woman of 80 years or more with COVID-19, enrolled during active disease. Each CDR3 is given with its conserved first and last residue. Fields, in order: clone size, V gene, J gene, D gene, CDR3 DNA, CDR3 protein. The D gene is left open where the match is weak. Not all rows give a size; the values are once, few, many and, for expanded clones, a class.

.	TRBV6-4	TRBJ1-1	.	TGTGCCAGGTCGCAGGGTCTTTACACTGAAGCTTTCTTT	CARSQGLYTEAFF
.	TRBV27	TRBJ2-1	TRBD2	TGTGCCAGCAGTTCCCCGGGACTAGCTCACAATGAGCAGTTCTTC	CASSSPGLAHNEQFF
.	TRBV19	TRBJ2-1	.	TGTGCCAGTAGTATTCCAAACCGGCGAGGAAATGAGCAGTTCTTC	CASSIPNRRGNEQFF
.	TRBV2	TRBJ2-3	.	TGTGCCAGCAGTGTAGGAGGGGGCCGCACAGATACGCAGTATTTT	CASSVGGGRTDTQYF
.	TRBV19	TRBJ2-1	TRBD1	TGTGCCAGTAGTATGGGACAGGGTCTCTACAATGAGCAGTTCTTC	CASSMGQGLYNEQFF
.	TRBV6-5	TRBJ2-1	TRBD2	TGTGCCAGCAGTTACTCGACGGGGGGAGAGCAGTTCTTC	CASSYSTGGEQFF
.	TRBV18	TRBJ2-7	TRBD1	TGTGCCAGCTCACCTTCCGGGACAGTGTCTACCTACGAGCAGTACTTC	CASSPSGTVSTYEQYF
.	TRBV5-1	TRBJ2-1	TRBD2	TGCGCCAGCAGCTGGACTAGCGGTCCTTACAATGAGCAGTTCTTC	CASSWTSGPYNEQFF
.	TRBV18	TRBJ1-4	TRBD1	TGTGCCAGCTCACCAGACAGGGCAACTAATGAAAAACTGTTTTTT	CASSPDRATNEKLFF
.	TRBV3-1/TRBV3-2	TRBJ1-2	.	TGTGCCAGCAGCTTAAAGCGTAACTATGGCTACACCTTC	CASSLKRNYGYTF
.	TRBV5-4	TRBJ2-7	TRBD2	TGTGCCAGCAGCTTGGGACCGGGACTAGAATACGAGCAGTACTTC	CASSLGPGLEYEQYF
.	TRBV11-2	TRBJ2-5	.	TGTGCCAGCAGCTTGGAGACAGCCATGTACCAAGAGACCCAGTACTTC	CASSLETAMYQETQYF
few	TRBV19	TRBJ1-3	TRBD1	TGTGCCATTCCCCAGGGGGGTGATGGAAACACCATATATTTT	CAIPQGGDGNTIYF
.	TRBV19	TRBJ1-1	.	TGTGCCGTTAAGGGGTTAAGCACTGAAGCTTTCTTT	CAVKGLSTEAFF
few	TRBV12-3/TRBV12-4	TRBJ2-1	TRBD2	TGTGCCAGCAGTTCTCCAGCGGGAGACCGAAAGTTCTTC	CASSSPAGDRKFF
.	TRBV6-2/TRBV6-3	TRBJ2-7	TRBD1	TGTGCCAGCAGTTACTGGGACAGCAGAAGCTCCTACGAGCAGTACTTC	CASSYWDSRSSYEQYF
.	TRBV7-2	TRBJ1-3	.	TGTGCCAGCAGACAGCTCTCTGGAAACACCATATATTTT	CASRQLSGNTIYF
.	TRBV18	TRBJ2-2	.	TGTGCCAGCTCACTCGACACCGGGGAGCTGTTTTTT	CASSLDTGELFF
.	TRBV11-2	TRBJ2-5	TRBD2	TGTGCCAGCAGCTTTGCGGGAGCTCAAGAGACCCAGTACTTC	CASSFAGAQETQYF
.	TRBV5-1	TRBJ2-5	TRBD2	TGCGCCAGCAGCCTAACCACTAGCGGGAGTGGGGAGACCCAGTACTTC	CASSLTTSGSGETQYF
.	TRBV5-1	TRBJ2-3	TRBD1	TGCGCCAGCAGCTTGGTGGCAACAGGGGGTGGCACAGATACGCAGTATTTT	CASSLVATGGGTDTQYF
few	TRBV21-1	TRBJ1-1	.	TGTGCCAGCAGCAAAGCGCTTTCGACAGGGAAAAGTGTGACTGAAGCTTTCTTT	CASSKALSTGKSVTEAFF
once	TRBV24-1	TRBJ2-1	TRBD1	TGTGCCACGGGACAGGGGGTGGAGGAGCAGTTCTTC	CATGQGVEEQFF
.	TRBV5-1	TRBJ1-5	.	TGCGCCAGCAGCTTGGCGCAGGGAAGTCAGCCCCAGCATTTT	CASSLAQGSQPQHF
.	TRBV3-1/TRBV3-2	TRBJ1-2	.	TGTGCCAGCAGCCAAGACCGGGCGGGAGGCTACACCTTC	CASSQDRAGGYTF
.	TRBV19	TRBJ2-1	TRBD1	TGTGCCACCACGGGACAGACCTACAATGAGCAGTTCTTC	CATTGQTYNEQFF
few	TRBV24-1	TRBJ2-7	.	TGTGCCACCAGTGAAGGGGATTGGACCTACGAGCAGTACTTC	CATSEGDWTYEQYF
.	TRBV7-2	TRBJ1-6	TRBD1	TGTGCCAGCAGCTTAGGCGTGGGACAGCCCAATTCACCCCTCCACTTT	CASSLGVGQPNSPLHF
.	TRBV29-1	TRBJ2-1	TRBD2	TGCAGCGTTGACGGGGCTAGCGGGAACTTTGACTACAATGAGCAGTTCTTC	CSVDGASGNFDYNEQFF
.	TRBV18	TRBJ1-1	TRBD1	TGTGCCAGCTCATCCATTAGGACAGGGATGGGAGGTGAAGCTTTCTTT	CASSSIRTGMGGEAFF
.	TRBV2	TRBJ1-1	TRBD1	TGTGCCACCCGGGAGGGGGCGCGGACTGAAGCTTTCTTT	CATREGARTEAFF
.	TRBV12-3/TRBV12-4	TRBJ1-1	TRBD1	TGTGCCAGCAGTCCCTGGACAGGGCGGGCTTTCTTT	CASSPWTGRAFF
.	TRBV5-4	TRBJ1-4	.	TGTGCCAGCAGCTTGGCCGGAGCACCCATTGAAAAACTGTTTTTT	CASSLAGAPIEKLFF
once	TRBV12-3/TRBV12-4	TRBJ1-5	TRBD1	TGTGCCAGCAGTTTGCAGGGGGATCAGCCCCAGCATTTT	CASSLQGDQPQHF
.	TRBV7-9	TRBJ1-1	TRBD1	TGTGCCAGCAGCCAGACAGGGGGCTCCGCTGAAGCTTTCTTT	CASSQTGGSAEAFF
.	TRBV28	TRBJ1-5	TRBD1	TGTGCCAGCAGTGCAGACAGGGGGCATCAGCCCCAGCATTTT	CASSADRGHQPQHF
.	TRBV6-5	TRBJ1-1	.	TGTGCCAGCAGACAGGGTGGAGGAACTGAAGCTTTCTTT	CASRQGGGTEAFF
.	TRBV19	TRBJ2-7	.	TGTGCCAGTAGGGCCCTTAGCGGCACGGGGGAGCAGTACTTC	CASRALSGTGEQYF
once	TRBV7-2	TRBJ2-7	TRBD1	TGTGCCAGCAGCTTAGCGTCTATGGCAGGGGGCTACGAGCAGTACTTC	CASSLASMAGGYEQYF
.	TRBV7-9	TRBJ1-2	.	TGTGCCAGCAGCTTAGTTACAGGGCTGATCTACACCTTC	CASSLVTGLIYTF
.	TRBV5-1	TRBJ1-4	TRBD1	TGCGCCAGCAGCCCGGGGACAGTCGGTGAAAAACTGTTTTTT	CASSPGTVGEKLFF
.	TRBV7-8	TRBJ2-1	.	TGTGCCAGCAGCTTAAGTCCGGGGGGCGGGGATGAGCAGTTCTTC	CASSLSPGGGDEQFF
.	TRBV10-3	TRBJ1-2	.	TGTGCCATCAGTGAGTCCTCTACGGGCGGGGCGAACTATGGCTACACCTTC	CAISESSTGGANYGYTF
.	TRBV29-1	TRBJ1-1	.	TGCAGCGTTGAGCGAAGCGGGACTGAAGCTTTCTTT	CSVERSGTEAFF
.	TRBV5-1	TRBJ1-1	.	TGCGCCAGCAGCTTACAGGGTTTTACTGAAGCTTTCTTT	CASSLQGFTEAFF
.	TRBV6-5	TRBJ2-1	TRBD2	TGTGCCAGCAGTTACACCTTTCGGGGGGGCGAGCAGTTCTTC	CASSYTFRGGEQFF
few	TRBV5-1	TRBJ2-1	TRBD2	TGCGCCAGCAGCTTGGGGGGAGCGGGAGCAGCGTTCTTC	CASSLGGAGAAFF
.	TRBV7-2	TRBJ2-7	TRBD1	TGTGCCAGCAGCTTAATGACAGGGATGAGGGAGCAGTACTTC	CASSLMTGMREQYF